Presented here are 20 T cell receptor beta chains from one specimen sequenced in a study of blood T cell repertoires in COVID-19. Sequencing used immunoSEQ multiplex PCR; TCRdb keeps in-frame clones, though not all of them. The table records more than 95,000 clones, over 75% of them present only once. Sequenced input: peripheral blood. The receptors here all came from a man older than 75 with active or convalescent COVID-19.

The chain employs TRBV21-1 and TRBJ1-5; no DNA check was done on the table's D call, TRBD1. TRBV21-1 is a pseudogene segment. The CDR3 is 16 amino acids. The CDR3 loop is CASSKCRQGNNQPQHF. The DNA of the CDR3 is TGTGCCAGCAGCAAATGCCGCCAGGGAAACAATCAGCCCCAGCATTTT.

This clone came up once. The V gene is TRBV7-8, the J gene TRBJ1-4; the match to TRBD1 covers 7 bases. Germline trimming cut 5 bases from V and 6 bases from J; bases unmatched to any gene: 9. Per the germline V gene, CDR1 is SGHVS and CDR2 is FQNEAQ. The CDR3 covers 15 residues. The CDR3 DNA is TGTGCCAGCAGCAGCCCGACAGGGAAGGATGAAAAACTGTTTTTT. Translating it yields CASSSPTGKDEKLFF.

The genes are TRBV6-2 or TRBV6-3 and TRBJ2-1; D is unresolved. Per germline, CDR1 MNHEY and CDR2 SVGEGT. This CDR3 has 13 amino acids. V was trimmed by 6 bases and J by 7 bases, leaving 13 bases between them. The CDR3 sequence: CASSPRRENEQFF. The DNA of the CDR3 is TGTGCCAGCAGCCCGAGGCGCGAGAATGAGCAGTTCTTC.

The gene calls are TRBV7-8 and TRBJ1-5; D uncertain. Looked up from germline, CDR1 is SGHVS and CDR2 is FQNEAQ. This CDR3 has 15 residues. With 1 base removed from V and 3 bases from J, the gap between germline ends came to 10 bases. In nucleotides, the CDR3 is TGTGCCAGCAGCTTAGTGGAGGGTTTCAATCAGCCCCAGCATTTT. Its translation is CASSLVEGFNQPQHF. The full variable domain, rest sourced from reference TRBV7-8 and TRBJ1-5, is GAGVSQSPRYKVAKRGQDVALRCDPISGHVSLFWYQQALGQGPEFLTYFQNEAQLDKSGLPSDRFFAERPEGSVSTLKIQRTQQEDSAVYLCASSLVEGFNQPQHFGDGTRLSIL.

The chain has TRBV28 and TRBJ1-2, with D possibly TRBD1 on 6 matching bases. Trimming pared 6 bases from V and 4 bases from J, leaving 15 bases between. Germline V gene lookup returns CDR1 MDHEN and CDR2 SYDVKM. The CDR3 runs 14 residues. The DNA for the CDR3 is TGTGCCAGCAGACTCCGGGACACCTCCTATGGCTACACCTTC. Translating it yields CASRLRDTSYGYTF.

The chain uses TRBV3-1 (or the pseudogene TRBV3-2) and TRBJ2-5, with D unresolved. The CDR3 loop spans 11 amino acids. Trimming left V 1 base short and J 10 bases short, with 7 bases between. Germline loops: CDR1 LGHDT, CDR2 YNNKEL (reference sequence). Here the CDR3 DNA reads TGTGCCAGCAGCCAAGTAGGAGTCCAGTACTTC. Translation gives CASSQVGVQYF.

The J gene is TRBJ1-3, the V gene TRBV4-2; TRBD1 agrees at 10 bases. Unmatched junction bases numbered 3, after V lost 1 base and J lost 6 bases. The CDR3 sequence is 15 residues long. The V gene's germline CDR1 is LGHNA and CDR2 YNFKEQ. The CDR3 region is CASSQAGQGVNTIYF. For the CDR3, the DNA is TGTGCCAGCAGCCAAGCTGGACAGGGGGTAAACACCATATATTTT.

The chain uses TRBV7-9 and TRBJ2-3, with TRBD1 as a possible D gene (5 bases). Between the trimmed V and J ends, which lost 3 bases and 0 bases, there was a span of 13 bases. Germline assignment: CDR1 SEHNR and CDR2 FQNEAQ (reference sequence). The CDR3 sequence is 16 residues long. The CDR3 DNA follows: TGTGCCAGCAGCTTGCGTTTCCAGGGTAGCACAGATACGCAGTATTTT. Its protein product is CASSLRFQGSTDTQYF. The full variable domain, rest sourced from reference TRBV7-9 and TRBJ2-3, is DTGVSQNPRHKITKRGQNVTFRCDPISEHNRLYWYRQTLGQGPEFLTYFQNEAQLEKSRLLSDRFSAERPKGSFSTLEIQRTEQGDSAMYLCASSLRFQGSTDTQYFGPGTRLTVL.

The V call is TRBV5-1, the J call TRBJ2-1; 10 bases map to TRBD2. CDR1 SGHRS and CDR2 YFSETQ come from the germline V gene. The CDR3 loop spans 15 amino acids. With V trimmed by 6 bases and J by 7 bases, 10 bases remained unmatched. The CDR3 nucleotides are TGCGCCAGCACCGGGAGGCTAGCGGGAGATAATGAGCAGTTCTTC. It encodes CASTGRLAGDNEQFF. The whole variable domain, remainder taken from reference TRBV5-1 and TRBJ2-1, is KAGVTQTPRYLIKTRGQQVTLSCSPISGHRSVSWYQQTPGQGLQFLFEYFSETQRNKGNFPGRFSGRQFSNSRSEMNVSTLELGDSALYLCASTGRLAGDNEQFFGPGTRLTVL.

The chain joins TRBV5-6 to TRBJ1-3; no firm D call. CDR1 is SGHDT and CDR2 is YYEEEE in the germline V gene. Trimming left V 4 bases short and J 0 bases short, with 14 bases between. This CDR3 contains 16 residues. The CDR3 is CASSELTSISGNTIYF. CDR3 DNA sequence: TGTGCCAGCAGCGAACTAACATCGATCTCTGGAAACACCATATATTTT.

The V gene is TRBV5-1, the J gene TRBJ2-3, with 7 positions matching TRBD1. This CDR3 spans 15 amino acids. Germline V CDR1 and CDR2: SGHRS, YFSETQ. With V trimmed by 0 bases and J by 1 base, 2 bases remained unmatched. The CDR3 protein is CASSLGDSGTDTQYF. The CDR3 DNA reads as TGCGCCAGCAGCTTGGGGGACAGTGGCACAGATACGCAGTATTTT.

DNA for the CDR3: TGTGCCAGCAGCCCCCTATATAATTCACCCCTCCACTTT. It translates to CASSPLYNSPLHF. The J gene is TRBJ1-6, the V gene TRBV7-9; D uncertain. Trimming cost V 5 bases and J 4 bases, with 6 bases left between them. CDR3 length: 13 amino acids. Germline V gene data show CDR1 as SEHNR and CDR2 as FQNEAQ (reference sequence).

The CDR3 DNA follows: TGTGCTAGTGGGGGAAGGGGGACGGGGACTGAAGCTTTCTTT. Protein product: CASGGRGTGTEAFF. This chain joins TRBV12-5 and TRBJ1-1, with D tentatively TRBD1 (6 bases). There are 14 residues in the CDR3. The germline V gene has CDR1 LGHNT and CDR2 FRNRAP. V lost 6 bases and J lost 5, with 16 bases in between.

The gene calls are TRBV20-1 and TRBJ2-5; the D gene is possibly TRBD1 (6 bases). Between the trimmed V and J ends, which lost 6 bases and 7 bases, there was a span of 12 bases. CDR1 DFQATT and CDR2 SNEGSKA come from the germline V gene (reference sequence). The length of the CDR3 is 11 residues. DNA for the CDR3: TGCAGTGCCGGACGAGGGGGGACCCAGTACTTC. Its protein is CSAGRGGTQYF.

The count of this clone is one. The V gene is TRBV27, the J gene TRBJ2-5; 8 nucleotides line up with TRBD2. Germline lookup yields CDR1 MNHEY and CDR2 SMNVEV (reference sequence). The CDR3 loop spans 16 amino acids. Trimming cost V 2 bases and J 4 bases; bases outside gene matches: 9. The CDR3: CASSLNPPGGAETQYF. The CDR3 coding sequence is TGTGCCAGCAGTTTAAACCCCCCCGGGGGGGCAGAGACCCAGTACTTC.

V is TRBV24-1 and J is TRBJ1-2; 10 bases map to TRBD1. The CDR3 runs to 16 residues. From germline, CDR1 is KGHDR and CDR2 SFDVKD. J was trimmed by 7 bases and V by 7 bases; bases with no gene match: 14. This CDR3 reads CATSRGTRQGAGGYTF. Written as DNA, the CDR3 is TGTGCCACCAGCCGCGGAACACGACAGGGGGCCGGTGGCTACACCTTC.

This chain uses TRBV30 with TRBJ1-2, with TRBD1 identical over 11 bases. The J segment lost 4 bases and the V segment lost 5 bases, leaving 12 bases of the junction unmatched. CDR1 and CDR2 from the germline V gene are GTSNPN and SVGIG (reference sequence). The CDR3 is 16 residues long. As DNA, the CDR3 is TGTGCCTGGGGACCGGGACAGGGGGACGCAAGCTATGGCTACACCTTC. Translating it yields CAWGPGQGDASYGYTF.

This chain joins TRBV2 and TRBJ1-2; a weak D match, TRBD1 (6 bases). The CDR3 spans 14 residues. Germline CDR1 and CDR2: SNHLY and FYNNEI. The V and J ends lost 4 bases and 7 bases respectively, with 16 bases between them. In nucleotides, the CDR3 is TGTGCCAGCAGTGCTCAGGGGAGGGCAGGTGGCTACACCTTC. This sequence encodes CASSAQGRAGGYTF. The entire variable domain, with the rest obtained from reference TRBV2 and TRBJ1-2, is as follows: EPEVTQTPSHQVTQMGQEVILRCVPISNHLYFYWYRQILGQKVEFLVSFYNNEISEKSEIFDDQFSVERPDGSNFTLKIRSTKLEDSAMYFCASSAQGRAGGYTFGSGTRLTVV.

V and J are TRBV4-1 and TRBJ1-2; possibly TRBD1 for D (6 bases). CDR1 and CDR2 (germline): MGHRA, YSYEKL. This CDR3 is 16 amino acids long. V shed 0 bases and J shed 8 bases, with 19 bases lying between them. The CDR3 bases are TGCGCCAGCAGCCAAGATGGGTTGAGAGGGGGTGTGGGCTACACCTTC. It codes for CASSQDGLRGGVGYTF.

The rearrangement joins TRBV5-4 to TRBJ2-2; D not resolved. The CDR3 loop spans 16 amino acids. The V gene lost 4 bases and the J gene lost 0 bases, with 13 bases spanning the gap. CDR1 and CDR2 (germline): SGHNT, YYREEE (reference sequence). Here the CDR3 reads CASSPRHPANTGELFF. DNA of the CDR3: TGTGCCAGCAGCCCCCGACATCCTGCGAACACCGGGGAGCTGTTTTTT.